The 11 T cell receptor beta chains presented below share a single source sample, sequenced in a study of CD8 T cells in ankylosing spondylitis. MiXCR, applied by TCRdb to the 5' RACE reads, yields one record per CDR3 protein. The table has under 200,000 distinct CDR3 sequences, approximately 10% seen once. The sequencing sample was made of blood, either unsorted or a sorted T cell fraction (not recorded which). The receptors come from a male donor with ankylosing spondylitis or in good health (not recorded which).

This clonotype was picked up many times. The chain joins TRBV5-1 to TRBJ2-7; D possibly matches TRBD1 or TRBD2 (5 bases each). The CDR3 runs 14 residues. V was clipped by 0 bases and J by 2 bases, with 9 bases between them. The germline V gene has CDR1 SGHRS and CDR2 YFSETQ. The CDR3: CASSLGDVPYEQYF. The CDR3 DNA reads as TGCGCCAGCAGCTTGGGGGACGTGCCCTACGAGCAGTACTTC.

The chain couples TRBV11-3 to TRBJ2-1; the D is unclear. V was pared by 5 bases and J by 5 bases, with 19 bases between. Per germline, CDR1 SGHNT and CDR2 YENEEA. CDR3 length equals 16 residues. The DNA for the CDR3 is TGTGCCAGCAGCCCCCGTGGAGTGCGAGCCCACAATGAGCAGTTCTTC. Translating it yields CASSPRGVRAHNEQFF.

Of note for this clonotype: This likely comes from a read error, as the CDR3 has no conserved phenylalanine or tryptophan at its end. The rearrangement joins TRBV20-1 to TRBJ2-7, with D maybe TRBD2 (6 bases). This CDR3 is 16 amino acids long. CDR1 and CDR2 from the germline V gene are DFQATT and SNEGSKA (reference sequence). Deletions cut 3 bases from V and 0 bases from J, with 18 bases between. This CDR3 reads CSASGPSGLSSYEQYL. The CDR3 region has the DNA TGCAGTGCTAGTGGCCCCAGCGGGCTAAGCTCCTACGAGCAGTACTTA.

In this sample, this clonotype turned up a few times. The chain combines TRBV19 with TRBJ2-7, with TRBD1 identical over 7 bases. J lost 0 bases, V lost 5 bases, and 4 bases had no gene match. The CDR3 extends over 14 amino acids. Germline V gives CDR1 LNHDA, CDR2 SQIVND (reference sequence). CDR3 coding DNA: TGTGCCAGTAGTGAGGACAGGAGCTCCTACGAGCAGTACTTC. It encodes CASSEDRSSYEQYF.

This clonotype came up many times. The genes are TRBV20-1 and TRBJ2-1, with TRBD1 as a possible D gene (6 bases). The CDR3 consists of 15 residues. V dropped 0 bases and J dropped 7 bases, with 16 bases sitting between them. CDR1 is DFQATT, CDR2 SNEGSKA, per germline (reference sequence). CDR3 in amino acids: CSARDPLGHLNEQFF. The CDR3 DNA reads as TGCAGTGCTAGAGATCCGTTGGGACACTTGAATGAGCAGTTCTTC.

This clonotype has ten or more counts. The chain has TRBV7-8 and TRBJ2-2, with 10 bases lining up with TRBD2. The CDR3 contains 17 residues. V shed 1 base and J 4 bases; nucleotides not matched to a gene: 6. In germline, CDR1 is SGHVS, CDR2 FQNEAQ. CDR3 protein: CASSLETSGAGTGELFF. The CDR3 DNA reads as TGTGCCAGCAGCTTAGAAACTAGCGGGGCTGGCACCGGGGAGCTGTTTTTT.

The chain has TRBV3-1 and TRBJ2-7, with D perhaps matching TRBD1 (5 bases). Germline V gene sequence: CDR1 LGHDT, CDR2 YNNKEL (reference sequence). Trimming took off 4 bases at V and 2 bases at J, with 12 bases between the two ends. CDR3 length: 14 residues. The CDR3 here is CASSPRQQAYEQYF. For the CDR3, the DNA is TGTGCCAGCAGCCCCCGCCAACAGGCCTACGAGCAGTACTTC.

This clonotype was detected many times. The chain carries TRBV6-6 and TRBJ2-7; no firm D call. V shed 6 bases and J shed 3 bases, with 15 bases lying between them. The germline V gene encodes CDR1 MNHNY and CDR2 SVGAGI (reference sequence). The CDR3 has 14 amino acids. The CDR3, as DNA: TGTGCCAGCAGCGGGCCACCCCCGTTCTACGAGCAGTACTTC. Translating gives CASSGPPPFYEQYF.

This clonotype has ten or more counts. The CDR3 nucleotides read TGTGCCAGCAGTTACGAGGGACAGAATTTCGAGACCCAGTACTTC. As protein: CASSYEGQNFETQYF. V usage is TRBV6-2 or TRBV6-3 and J usage is TRBJ2-5, with 7 bases that match TRBD1. J lost 5 bases, V lost 2 bases, and 8 bases had no gene match. The CDR3 loop spans 15 amino acids. CDR1 is MNHEY, CDR2 SVGEGT, per germline.

This clonotype was observed at least ten times. The chain combines TRBV5-1 with TRBJ2-1, with TRBD2 matching over 14 bases. This CDR3 has 17 residues. Looked up from germline, CDR1 is SGHRS and CDR2 is YFSETQ. The V segment lost 4 bases and the J segment 6 bases; nucleotides outside the gene matches: 9. The CDR3 region is CASSQRLAGGLANEQFF. In DNA, the CDR3 is TGCGCCAGCAGCCAACGACTAGCGGGGGGGCTTGCCAATGAGCAGTTCTTC.

This clonotype was found a few times. V gene TRBV20-1 combines with J gene TRBJ1-4; a weak D match, TRBD1 (6 bases). Germline V CDR1 and CDR2: DFQATT, SNEGSKA (reference sequence). The CDR3 loop spans 16 amino acids. Trimming took off 0 bases at V and 8 bases at J, with 19 bases between the two ends. The CDR3 region has the DNA TGCAGTGCTAGAGACTCGAATAGGGGGGCCAGAGAAAAACTGTTTTTT. This sequence encodes CSARDSNRGAREKLFF.